The present TCR beta chain was sequenced within a study of CD8 T cells in Susac syndrome. It was negative isolation that provided the CD8+ and CD4+ T cells, whereas TEMRA cells were enriched by FACS. The authors reverse transcribed roughly 0.5 to 1 ug RNA with random hexamers. TCRdb independently ran MiXCR on the immunoSEQ multiplex PCR reads; one entry per CDR3 protein. The sample lists about 200,000 distinct CDR3 sequences; about 94% were seen once. CDR3 length equals 13 residues. CDR1 is MNHEY and CDR2 is SVGEGT in the germline V gene. Trimming cost V 8 bases and J 2 bases, with 12 bases left between them.

Sequenced sample: CD4+ T cells from PBMCs. The chain employs TRBV6-2 or TRBV6-3 and TRBJ2-5; D not resolved. This clonotype originated in a human donor in good health. This CDR3 reads CASLMRVQETQYF. For the CDR3, the DNA is TGTGCCAGCTTAATGAGAGTTCAAGAGACCCAGTACTTC.